This is a list of T cell receptor beta chains from one sample in a study of PD-L1 blockade in urothelial cancer. Here immunoSEQ multiplex PCR was the method, and the copy in TCRdb shows in-frame clones only, minus some. The table lists 70,000 to 85,000 clones, 84% of them singletons. The input for sequencing was PBMCs, taken around atezolizumab (anti-PD-L1) treatment. The source is a man between 65 and 85 years old with urothelial cancer. CDR3s leave out the opening cysteine and the closing phenylalanine or tryptophan. Clone size is not always given. Where it is, it says once, few, many or a class for expanded clones.

CDR3 protein,V gene,clone size,J gene
ASRRSNPYEQY,TRBV6-5,NA,TRBJ2-7
ASSNQGSRTQY,TRBV5-4,once,TRBJ2-5
ASSDPGAGGLIDTQY,TRBV6-4,NA,TRBJ2-3
AWTRFDTQY,TRBV30,NA,TRBJ2-3
ASSSTGLIETQY,TRBV7-6,NA,TRBJ2-5
ASSLTSPQETQY,TRBV11-1,NA,TRBJ2-5
ASRTSGGGHTIY,TRBV28,NA,TRBJ1-3
ALGAGVTGELF,TRBV28,NA,TRBJ2-2
ASSSTSGRQETQY,TRBV5-1,NA,TRBJ2-5
ASSPRQPNTEAF,TRBV5-1,NA,TRBJ1-1
ASSSYDQETQY,TRBV5-4,NA,TRBJ2-5
ASGGGPQPQH,TRBV19,NA,TRBJ1-5
SVEGTDGYT,TRBV29-1,NA,TRBJ1-2
ASSLSRLAGPSSYNEQF,TRBV11-1,NA,TRBJ2-1
ASNGPGGIYEQY,TRBV19,NA,TRBJ2-7
ASSLEGANTEAF,TRBV5-1,NA,TRBJ1-1
ASSPGLAGGTDTQY,TRBV5-1,few,TRBJ2-3
ASRTSGIDYNEQF,TRBV2,NA,TRBJ2-1
ASSLSGGMNTEAF,TRBV5-4,NA,TRBJ1-1
ASSLIGTSSTGELF,TRBV5-6,NA,TRBJ2-2
ASKRDSYNPVQY,TRBV4-2,NA,TRBJ2-7
ASNKGIGGYT,TRBV6-1,NA,TRBJ1-2
ASSDLGRASYNEQF,TRBV6-1,NA,TRBJ2-1
ASSVNQGTEQY,TRBV9,NA,TRBJ2-7
ASSQVYGGGEQY,TRBV14,NA,TRBJ2-7
ASSPGLAGQTQY,TRBV9,NA,TRBJ2-5
ASSKGRTVAPEAF,TRBV21-1,NA,TRBJ1-1
ASSLTQGTDEQY,TRBV5-6,few,TRBJ2-7
ASTDRVNTEAF,TRBV28,few,TRBJ1-1
ASSVGTSGPYEQY,TRBV9,NA,TRBJ2-7
ASSLGQGVYNEQF,TRBV5-4,NA,TRBJ2-1
SGSMGLGSTEAF,TRBV29-1,few,TRBJ1-1
ASRGGGGTYNEQF,TRBV28,NA,TRBJ2-1
ASSSWTAYEQY,TRBV11-2,NA,TRBJ2-7
ASSGKRGHYNEQF,TRBV25-1,NA,TRBJ2-1
ASSPHASGTYNEQF,TRBV7-2,NA,TRBJ2-1
ATRDQGEDQPQH,TRBV5-4,NA,TRBJ1-5
ASSSRGLANYEQY,TRBV6-5,NA,TRBJ2-7
ASSPSPGTGEREQY,TRBV28,NA,TRBJ2-7
ASSGTSGRPYEQY,TRBV28,NA,TRBJ2-7
ASSLLPSFDEQF,TRBV28,NA,TRBJ2-1
ASSQGGAASYEQY,TRBV7-2,NA,TRBJ2-7
ASGRDGSPSQETQY,TRBV12-5,once,TRBJ2-5
ASSADRAHGELF,TRBV7-2,few,TRBJ2-2
ASSPGLFNEQF,TRBV7-3,few,TRBJ2-1
ASRYRGTVTEAF,TRBV28,few,TRBJ1-1
ASSHPGTRRTGELF,TRBV4-1,NA,TRBJ2-2
ASSTGLLNYEQY,TRBV2,NA,TRBJ2-7
ASSPRGFNPGGSNQPQH,TRBV18,NA,TRBJ1-5
ASSLSGGNYGYT,TRBV7-3,NA,TRBJ1-2
SVGQGTYEQY,TRBV29-1,NA,TRBJ2-7